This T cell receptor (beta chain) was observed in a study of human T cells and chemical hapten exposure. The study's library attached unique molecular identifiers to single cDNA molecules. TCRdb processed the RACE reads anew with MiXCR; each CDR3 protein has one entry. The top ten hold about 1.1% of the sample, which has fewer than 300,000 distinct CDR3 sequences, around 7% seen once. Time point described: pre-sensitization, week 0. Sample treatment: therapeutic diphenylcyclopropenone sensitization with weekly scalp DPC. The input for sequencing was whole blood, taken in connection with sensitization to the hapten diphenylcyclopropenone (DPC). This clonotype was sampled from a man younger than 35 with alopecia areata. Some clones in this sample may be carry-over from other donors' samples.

DNA for the CDR3: TGTGCCAGCAGCTTAGATCTAGCGGGAGCCTACAATGAGCAGTTCTTC. The encoded protein is CASSLDLAGAYNEQFF. V and J are TRBV7-9 and TRBJ2-1, with 10 bases lining up with TRBD2. This CDR3 contains 16 residues. Germline V gives CDR1 SEHNR, CDR2 FQNEAQ (reference sequence). Trimming cost V 1 base and J 2 bases; bases outside gene matches: 2.